This T cell receptor (beta chain) was identified during a study of blood T cell repertoires in COVID-19. Background on the study: T cells, B-cell-depleted T cells, or PBMCs supplied cDNA or gDNA.

Per the original methods: From reference gene primer amplification, estimates of nucleated cell counts were derived. The data were produced by immunoSEQ multiplex PCR, yet TCRdb's version contains in-frame clones alone and is incomplete. V and J calls and clone size are those listed in that table; D and trimming were worked out from the DNA. Seen here are 60,000 to 70,000 clones, 80% to 85% observed once, and the top ten hold 8.5% to 10%. Source material: peripheral blood. The receptor was isolated from a man aged 45-65 years with active COVID-19.

CDR3 nucleotide sequence: TGTGCCAGCAGCCCCCTATTGAGGGCCAAAAACATTCAGTACTTC. As protein: CASSPLLRAKNIQYF. The V and J genes are TRBV7-9 and TRBJ2-4; D call uncertain. V was pared by 5 bases and J by 1 base, with 12 bases between. Germline lookup yields CDR1 SEHNR and CDR2 FQNEAQ (reference sequence). This CDR3 comprises 15 residues.